The entry below gives a single T cell receptor beta chain sequence along with its context. Its specificity is unknown. Carrying UMI labels, the TRB cDNA libraries were prepared through 5' RACE. TCRdb reprocessed the 5' RACE reads and keeps a single row for each CDR3 protein, giving no DNA. The sample has about 150,000 distinct CDR3 sequences; the top ten hold 0.41%. This sample is part of a study of CXCR3-negative and CXCR3-positive naive CD8 T cells. The study's findings and limits: CXCR3-negative naive cells had less hydrophobic TRB CDR3s than did CXCR3-positive naive cells.

Looked up from germline, CDR1 is SQVTM and CDR2 is ANQGSEA. The CDR3 spans 15 residues. Sequencing was done on a sample of naive CXCR3+ CD8+ T cells from blood. Subset denoted: CD45RO-CCR7+CD27+CD95- naive CD8+ T cells expressing CXCR3 (TNR3+). The chain recombines TRBV29-1 with TRBJ2-1. The clonotype comes from a human donor in good health. Some clones in this sample may be carry-over from other donors' samples. The CDR3: CSVEKQASSYNEQFF.